Each of the 17 T cell receptor beta chains below was sequenced from the same sample in a study of T cells in Graves' hyperthyroidism and ophthalmopathy. Amplified TCR beta CDR3 regions came from RNA transcripts. First-round RT-PCR targeting the TCR CDR3 was performed with the HTBI primer set. TCRdb passed the multiplex PCR reads through MiXCR, listing each CDR3 protein once. The profile shows 500,000 to 550,000 distinct CDR3 sequences, less than 20% of them singletons. Sequencing used blood. The receptors were sampled from a middle-aged man with Graves' ophthalmopathy.

In its sample, this clonotype was seen a few times. The rearrangement uses TRBV5-8 and TRBJ2-7; the match to TRBD1 covers 8 bases. J gave up 6 bases and V 4 bases, and 6 bases lay outside the gene matches. There are 13 residues in the CDR3. The germline V gene encodes CDR1 SGHTS and CDR2 YDEGEE. CDR3 DNA: TGTGCCAGCAGCCGGACAGGGTCGGGCGAGCAGTACTTC. Protein sequence: CASSRTGSGEQYF.

The rearrangement links TRBV11-2 to TRBJ2-3, with D maybe TRBD1 (6 bases). CDR3 length: 13 amino acids. CDR1 SGHAT and CDR2 FQNNGV come from the germline V gene. V gave up 5 bases and J gave up 12 bases, with 18 bases separating them. CDR3: CASSRENIQGQYF. Here the CDR3 DNA reads TGTGCCAGCAGCCGGGAAAACATACAGGGCCAGTATTTT.

This clonotype was found a few times. This sequence joins TRBV3-1 and TRBJ2-4, with TRBD1 identical over 7 bases. This CDR3 comprises 15 residues. The ends lost 4 bases at V and 0 bases at J; junction bases unmatched: 3. CDR1 and CDR2 (germline): LGHDT, YNNKEL (reference sequence). The CDR3 bases are TGTGCCAGCAGCCCGGCAGGGGGAGCCAAAAACATTCAGTACTTC. Amino acid sequence: CASSPAGGAKNIQYF.

This rearrangement joins TRBV10-3 to TRBJ2-6; TRBD1 matches at 9 bases. The V segment lost 2 bases and the J segment 2 bases; nucleotides outside the gene matches: 1. CDR1 is ENHRY and CDR2 is SYGVKD in the germline V gene. This CDR3 has 16 residues. This CDR3 is CAISETGGAGANVLTF. DNA of the CDR3: TGTGCCATCAGTGAGACAGGGGGCGCTGGGGCCAACGTCCTGACTTTC.

The V gene is TRBV20-1, the J gene TRBJ2-5; tentative D call: TRBD1 (6 bases). The V end was cut by 2 bases, the J end by 4 bases, with 14 bases between. Germline CDR1 and CDR2: DFQATT and SNEGSKA (reference sequence). The CDR3 is 14 residues long. CDR3 nucleotide sequence: TGCAGTGCTAGAATCAGGGGTTCTGGAGAGACCCAGTACTTC. Protein product: CSARIRGSGETQYF.

This chain joins TRBV5-1 and TRBJ2-4; TRBD1 is a possible D gene (6 bases). Trimming shortened V by 3 bases and J by 1 base, and 11 bases separated the two germline ends. This CDR3 contains 15 residues. Per the germline V gene, CDR1 is SGHRS and CDR2 is YFSETQ. In DNA, the CDR3 is TGCGCCAGCAGCTGGGACACGGACGCCAAAAACATTCAGTACTTC. It translates to CASSWDTDAKNIQYF. The whole variable domain, remainder taken from reference TRBV5-1 and TRBJ2-4, is KAGVTQTPRYLIKTRGQQVTLSCSPISGHRSVSWYQQTPGQGLQFLFEYFSETQRNKGNFPGRFSGRQFSNSRSEMNVSTLELGDSALYLCASSWDTDAKNIQYFGAGTRLSVL.

In its sample, this clonotype was seen a few times. V is TRBV20-1 and J is TRBJ1-1; D is perhaps TRBD1 (6 bases). The germline CDR1 and CDR2 sequences are DFQATT and SNEGSKA (reference sequence). Trimming shortened V by 4 bases and J by 0 bases, and 21 bases separated the two germline ends. The CDR3 covers 17 residues. The CDR3 DNA reads as TGCAGTGCTACTCCCCCCGTCGGGGGGCCGATGAACACTGAAGCTTTCTTT. It translates to CSATPPVGGPMNTEAFF.

In its sample, this clonotype was seen a few times. J is TRBJ2-2 and V is TRBV20-1, with D possibly TRBD2 on 5 matching bases. Germline V gene lookup returns CDR1 DFQATT and CDR2 SNEGSKA (reference sequence). The CDR3 contains 14 residues. Trimming removed 3 bases at V and 1 base at J, with 9 bases between. CDR3 nucleotide sequence: TGCAGTGCTAGGCTTCGGGGGAACACCGGGGAGCTGTTTTTT. As protein: CSARLRGNTGELFF.

This clonotype was detected many times. V usage is TRBV3-1 and J usage is TRBJ1-3; 8 positions match TRBD1. Germline assignment: CDR1 LGHDT and CDR2 YNNKEL (reference sequence). The CDR3 sequence is 14 residues long. J was trimmed by 7 bases and V by 4 bases; bases with no gene match: 6. The CDR3 sequence is CASSPGRGRNTIYF. The CDR3 coding sequence is TGTGCCAGCAGCCCGGGCAGGGGGCGGAACACCATATATTTT.

In its sample, this clonotype was seen many times. The rearrangement links TRBV18 to TRBJ1-1; 7 bases are shared with TRBD1. Germline V CDR1 and CDR2: KGHSH, LQKENI. The CDR3 is 13 amino acids. After removal of 6 bases from V and 3 bases from J, the junction contained 4 bases not matched to a gene. The CDR3 region has the DNA TGTGCCAGCTCGAAGGGGGCGGACACTGAAGCTTTCTTT. This sequence encodes CASSKGADTEAFF.

Details on this clonotype: A read error is possible here, since a much larger clone lies one base away. This chain joins TRBV20-1 and TRBJ1-4; D not certain. CDR1 DFQATT and CDR2 SNEGSKA come from the germline V gene (reference sequence). This CDR3 is 15 amino acids long. CDR3: CSARDPSTTNGKLFF. CDR3 DNA sequence: TGCAGTGCTAGAGATCCGAGTACAACTAATGGAAAACTGTTTTTT.

This clonotype was picked up a small number of times. V usage is TRBV28 and J usage is TRBJ1-4, with 7 bases lining up with TRBD1. Trimming removed 5 bases from V and 7 bases from J; junction bases left unmatched: 13. The germline V gene has CDR1 MDHEN and CDR2 SYDVKM. This CDR3 is 16 amino acids long. The CDR3 here is CASSPPGGSGVEKLFF. The CDR3 DNA follows: TGTGCCAGCAGTCCTCCAGGGGGTAGTGGGGTTGAAAAACTGTTTTTT.

The V gene is TRBV19, the J gene TRBJ1-1, with 11 bases identical to TRBD1. The CDR3 consists of 20 residues. With V trimmed by 6 bases and J by 4 bases, 22 bases remained unmatched. The germline V gene encodes CDR1 LNHDA and CDR2 SQIVND (reference sequence). The CDR3 nucleotides are TGTGCCAGTAGCCGGGACCGGAAAAGCTGGGGACAGGGGGATGGCACTGAAGCTTTCTTT. Translated: CASSRDRKSWGQGDGTEAFF.

In this sample, this clonotype turned up many times. This rearrangement joins TRBV20-1 to TRBJ2-3, with D perhaps TRBD2 (6 bases). This CDR3 is 15 amino acids long. Germline V gene sequence: CDR1 DFQATT, CDR2 SNEGSKA (reference sequence). Between the trimmed V and J ends, which lost 3 bases and 0 bases, there was a span of 13 bases. The CDR3 region has the DNA TGCAGTGCTAGTCCGTACGGGACTAGCACAGATACGCAGTATTTT. Protein: CSASPYGTSTDTQYF.

The CDR3 DNA reads as TGTGCCAGCTCGCCGACAGGTGGGGGAAGAGAGACCCAGTACTTC. Translation: CASSPTGGGRETQYF. The chain has TRBV18 and TRBJ2-5, with D possibly being TRBD1 (6 bases). V shed 6 bases and J shed 4 bases, with 18 bases lying between them. CDR3 length: 15 amino acids. CDR1 and CDR2 (germline): KGHSH, LQKENI.

Many counts were recorded for this clonotype. The CDR3 nucleotides are TGTGCCAGCCATTTGATTGAAGCTTTCTTT. Residues: CASHLIEAFF. V usage is TRBV2 and J usage is TRBJ1-1; D uncertain. The CDR3 runs to 10 residues. V lost 8 bases to trimming and J lost 7 bases, with 8 bases between them. From germline, CDR1 is SNHLY and CDR2 FYNNEI.

This clonotype has at least ten counts. This chain joins TRBV7-3 and TRBJ2-3; D might be TRBD2 (5 bases). Germline loops: CDR1 SGHTA, CDR2 FQGTGA. V was trimmed by 0 bases and J by 4 bases, leaving 14 bases between them. The CDR3 totals 16 residues. The CDR3 region is CASSLTGLARADTQYF. The CDR3 nucleotides read TGTGCCAGCAGCTTAACCGGTCTAGCTCGCGCAGATACGCAGTATTTT.